The present T cell receptor (beta chain) was sequenced within a study of blood T cell repertoires in COVID-19. Using immunoSEQ multiplex PCR, the repertoire was profiled, and TCRdb retains in-frame clones only, with some absent. The profile shows 200,000 to 250,000 clones, roughly four fifths of them singletons. This TCR came from an elderly woman with COVID-19, enrolled during active disease. The sample comprised peripheral blood.

The CDR3 is CASRTGSSYEQYF. CDR3 sequence (DNA): TGTGCCAGTCGGACAGGGAGCTCCTACGAGCAGTACTTC. The rearrangement links TRBV28 to TRBJ2-7, with 8 bases lining up with TRBD1. V dropped 9 bases and J dropped 0; count of bases not matched to a gene: 4. Germline V gives CDR1 MDHEN, CDR2 SYDVKM. The CDR3 totals 13 residues.